Listed below are T cell receptor beta chains from one sample, sequenced in a study of PD-1 blockade in classical Hodgkin lymphoma. Assay used: immunoSEQ multiplex PCR; TCRdb lists only in-frame clones, some missing. This table holds about 64,000 clones, around 90% found once. The specimen was peripheral blood mononuclear cells (PBMCs), collected before the fourth cycle of nivolumab. These TCRs come from a human donor with classical Hodgkin lymphoma. Each CDR3 is given with its conserved first and last residue. D genes are given only for firm matches. The size of a clone is reported for some rows only, either as once, few or many, or as a class for expanded clones.

J gene,clone size,D gene,V gene,CDR3 protein,CDR3 DNA
TRBJ2-4,.,TRBD1,TRBV19,CASSSEDRAGNIQYF,TGTGCCAGTAGTAGCGAGGACAGGGCTGGAAACATTCAGTACTTC
TRBJ2-7,.,.,TRBV27,CASTSQTPRGVEQYF,TGTGCCAGCACCTCCCAGACACCTAGAGGGGTAGAGCAGTACTTC
TRBJ1-5,once,.,TRBV2,CASRGGGGSNQPQHF,TGTGCCAGCCGAGGGGGGGGAGGGAGCAATCAGCCCCAGCATTTT
TRBJ2-7,.,TRBD1,TRBV18,CASSPRDSRYEQYF,TGTGCCAGCTCACCACGGGACAGCAGATACGAGCAGTACTTC
TRBJ2-5,.,TRBD2,TRBV2,CASTRSGGGQETQYF,TGTGCCAGCACACGTAGCGGGGGAGGGCAAGAGACCCAGTACTTC
TRBJ2-7,.,TRBD2,TRBV7-8,CASSVDEGLASYEQYF,TGTGCCAGCAGCGTGGACGAGGGACTAGCTAGCTACGAGCAGTACTTC
TRBJ1-1,.,TRBD1,TRBV10-3,CAISRQGGIMNTEAFF,TGTGCCATCAGTCGACAGGGAGGGATCATGAACACTGAAGCTTTCTTT
TRBJ2-2,.,.,TRBV29-1,CSVGEGVGGELFF,TGCAGCGTTGGGGAAGGGGTTGGCGGGGAGCTGTTTTTT
TRBJ2-5,.,.,TRBV7-9,CASSPGTTKETQYF,TGTGCCAGCTCTCCCGGGACAACTAAAGAGACCCAGTACTTC
TRBJ2-2,.,.,TRBV28,CASSETNTGELFF,TGTGCCAGCAGTGAGACAAACACCGGGGAGCTGTTTTTT
TRBJ2-7,.,.,TRBV5-1,CASSYGWSSYEQYF,TGCGCCAGCAGCTACGGATGGTCCTCCTACGAGCAGTACTTC
TRBJ2-5,.,TRBD2,TRBV7-9,CASSYGEGQAQYF,TGTGCCAGCAGCTACGGGGAGGGCCAGGCGCAGTACTTC
TRBJ2-1,.,.,TRBV2,CASRLNVFDEEQFF,TGTGCCAGCAGGCTTAACGTTTTTGACGAAGAGCAGTTCTTC
TRBJ2-5,.,TRBD1,TRBV7-6,CASSLDGSRGETQYF,TGTGCCAGCAGCTTAGATGGTTCCAGGGGGGAGACCCAGTACTTC
TRBJ2-5,.,TRBD2,TRBV11-2,CASSSTSSGRRETQYF,TGTGCCAGCAGCTCGACCTCTAGCGGGAGGCGAGAGACCCAGTACTTC
TRBJ2-7,.,TRBD2,TRBV5-4,CASSLGGRDEQYF,TGTGCCAGCAGTCTCGGCGGGAGGGACGAGCAGTACTTC
TRBJ2-1,.,TRBD2,TRBV5-1,CASSLETGGLSSYNEQFF,TGCGCCAGCAGCTTGGAGACGGGGGGACTGAGCTCCTACAATGAGCAGTTCTTC
TRBJ2-7,few,.,TRBV7-8,CASSYMYEQYF,TGTGCCAGCAGCTACATGTACGAGCAGTACTTC
TRBJ2-5,.,.,TRBV28,CASSTHGGQTQYF,TGTGCCAGCAGTACCCATGGAGGTCAGACCCAGTACTTC
TRBJ1-2,.,TRBD1,TRBV6-1,CASRILQGHYGYTF,TGTGCCAGTAGAATCCTACAGGGGCACTATGGCTACACCTTC
TRBJ2-3,.,TRBD1,TRBV5-4,CASANRGVGTDTQYF,TGTGCCAGCGCCAACAGGGGAGTGGGCACAGATACGCAGTATTTT
TRBJ1-1,.,.,TRBV2,CASSESQHTEAFF,TGTGCCAGCAGTGAAAGCCAGCACACTGAAGCTTTCTTT
TRBJ2-2,.,TRBD2,TRBV30,CAWSSGANTGELFF,TGTGCCTGGAGTAGCGGGGCGAACACCGGGGAGCTGTTTTTT
TRBJ2-2,.,TRBD1,TRBV7-9,CASKGADTGELFF,TGTGCCAGCAAGGGGGCCGACACCGGGGAGCTGTTTTTT
TRBJ2-1,.,.,TRBV9,CASSVAWGDEQFF,TGTGCCAGCAGCGTAGCCTGGGGCGATGAGCAGTTCTTC
TRBJ2-3,.,TRBD2,TRBV6-5,CAAMRGSTDTQYF,TGTGCCGCGATGCGGGGGTCCACAGATACGCAGTATTTT
TRBJ1-6,.,.,TRBV25-1,CASARAGLHNSPLHF,TGTGCCAGCGCGAGGGCGGGACTGCACAATTCACCCCTCCACTTT
TRBJ2-1,.,TRBD2,TRBV7-8,CASSLVVLADYNEQFF,TGTGCCAGCAGCTTAGTGGTACTAGCGGACTACAATGAGCAGTTCTTC
TRBJ2-7,.,.,TRBV27,CASSLAVYYEQYF,TGTGCCAGCAGTTTAGCAGTTTACTACGAGCAGTACTTC
TRBJ2-6,.,.,TRBV5-1,CASSSGGSSGANVLTF,TGCGCCAGCAGCTCTGGTGGCTCCTCTGGGGCCAACGTCCTGACTTTC
TRBJ2-5,.,TRBD2,TRBV28,CASSLIDWLAGKETQYF,TGTGCCAGCAGTTTAATAGATTGGCTAGCGGGAAAAGAGACCCAGTACTTC
TRBJ2-1,few,TRBD2,TRBV6-5,CASKDLAGGDNEQFF,TGTGCCAGCAAAGACTTAGCGGGGGGCGACAATGAGCAGTTCTTC
TRBJ1-4,.,.,TRBV25-1,CASQGTNEKLFF,TGTGCCAGCCAGGGTACTAATGAAAAACTGTTTTTT
TRBJ2-5,.,.,TRBV28,CASSPLAGEETQYF,TGTGCCAGCAGTCCGTTGGCCGGGGAAGAGACCCAGTACTTC
TRBJ1-2,.,.,TRBV5-1,CASSLVAGANYGYTF,TGCGCCAGCAGCTTGGTGGCCGGAGCTAACTATGGCTACACCTTC
TRBJ2-5,.,TRBD1,TRBV7-9,CASSVYGQGEETQYF,TGTGCCAGCAGCGTTTATGGACAGGGAGAAGAGACCCAGTACTTC
TRBJ2-5,.,TRBD2,TRBV28,CASSLRLAGAQETQYF,TGTGCCAGCAGTCTCCGACTAGCGGGAGCCCAAGAGACCCAGTACTTC
TRBJ1-6,.,.,TRBV23-1,CASSQARPEDSPLHF,TGCGCCAGCAGTCAAGCTCGTCCGGAGGATTCACCCCTCCACTTT
TRBJ1-5,few,.,TRBV5-8,CASSLKSQPQHF,TGTGCCAGCAGCTTGAAAAGTCAGCCCCAGCATTTT
TRBJ2-1,once,.,TRBV30,CAWSANYNEQFF,TGTGCCTGGAGTGCTAACTACAATGAGCAGTTCTTC